This record looks at one TCR beta chain sequence and its context. Its antigen remains unidentified. Arm-PCR of CDR3 regions and iRepertoire HTBI primers were the basis on which TCR beta libraries were built. TCRdb reprocessed the multiplex PCR reads via MiXCR and lists one record per CDR3 protein. The table includes around 480,000 distinct CDR3 sequences, approximately 16% detected once. The time point is: newly diagnosed GD, antithyroid drugs for less than 3 months. Following extraction of RNA from PBMCs, that RNA was used to make the TCR library. These data come from a study of regulatory T cells in long-lasting Graves disease. Points from the study as a whole: Peripheral blood, not thyroid tissue, was the sole material studied.

The germline V and J ends were trimmed by 10 bases and 8 bases, with 23 bases remaining between them. There are 15 residues in the CDR3. Germline CDR1 is SNHLY and CDR2 is FYNNEI. These data also featured in a second study, about T cells in Graves' hyperthyroidism and ophthalmopathy.

The chain has TRBV2 and TRBJ1-4, with a weak D call TRBD1 (5 bases). The TCR originated in a woman aged 35 to 60 with Graves disease. Sequencing was performed on peripheral blood mononuclear cells (PBMCs), taken at new diagnosis, from a patient treated with antithyroid drugs. The chain's CDR3 is CATKNPRTYREKLFF. In DNA, the CDR3 is TGTGCCACCAAGAACCCCAGGACATACCGGGAAAAACTGTTTTTT.